This T cell receptor beta chain came from a study of technical replicates of blood from a handful of donors. This clone has more than one count but fewer than ten. The CDR3 loop spans 13 amino acids. The germline CDR1 and CDR2 sequences are MDHEN and SYDVKM. Trimming removed 3 bases at V and 5 bases at J, with 8 bases between. TCRdb keeps only in-frame clones here, not all; method: immunoSEQ multiplex PCR. The data hold about 73,000 clones, with 93% observed a single time. This clonotype was obtained from a human donor in good health. The sequenced sample consisted of T cells isolated from PBMCs. V gene TRBV28 combines with J gene TRBJ1-5; D is uncertain. CDR3 region: CASSFGSYQPQHF. The CDR3 coding sequence is TGTGCCAGCAGTTTCGGTTCGTATCAGCCCCAGCATTTT. Full variable domain (remainder filled in from reference TRBV28 and TRBJ1-5): DVKVTQSSRYLVKRTGEKVFLECVQDMDHENMFWYRQDPGLGLRLIYFSYDVKMKEKGDIPEGYSVSREKKERFSLILESASTNQTSMYLCASSFGSYQPQHFGDGTRLSIL.